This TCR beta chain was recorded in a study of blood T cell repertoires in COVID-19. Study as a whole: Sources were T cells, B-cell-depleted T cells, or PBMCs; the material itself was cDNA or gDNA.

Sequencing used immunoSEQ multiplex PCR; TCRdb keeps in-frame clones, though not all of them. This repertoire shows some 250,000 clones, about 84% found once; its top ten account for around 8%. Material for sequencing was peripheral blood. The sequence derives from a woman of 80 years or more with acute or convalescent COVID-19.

The CDR3 here is CASSSLGDYPFKAFF. CDR3 nucleotide sequence: TGTGCCAGCAGCTCCCTAGGGGACTACCCCTTTAAAGCTTTCTTT. V gene TRBV7-9 combines with J gene TRBJ1-1; tentatively, D is TRBD1 (5 bases). Germline V gene lookup returns CDR1 SEHNR and CDR2 FQNEAQ (reference sequence). The CDR3 covers 15 residues. Trimming stripped 4 bases from V and 9 bases from J, with 21 bases between. Drawing the rest from reference TRBV7-9 and TRBJ1-1, the complete variable domain is DTGVSQNPRHKITKRGQNVTFRCDPISEHNRLYWYRQTLGQGPEFLTYFQNEAQLEKSRLLSDRFSAERPKGSFSTLEIQRTEQGDSAMYLCASSSLGDYPFKAFFGQGTRLTVV.